This T cell receptor (beta chain) was recovered during a study of a mutant IDH1 vaccine in newly diagnosed glioma. Time point here: baseline, week 1 (first vaccination visit). As to treatment: pre-vaccination baseline after standard-of-care therapy. Using immunoSEQ multiplex PCR, the repertoire was profiled, and TCRdb retains in-frame clones only, with some absent. Found here are under 65,000 clones, around 80% of them singletons; the top ten hold around 21%. Sample: PBMCs, taken from a glioma patient treated with radiotherapy, temozolomide or both. This clonotype was obtained from a man in his late teens or twenties with glioma.

CDR3 residues: CASSYSNTHNSPLHF. In DNA, the CDR3 is TGTGCCAGCAGTTACTCGAACACCCATAATTCACCCCTCCACTTT. This chain links TRBV6-5 with TRBJ1-6; D remains unclear. Germline CDR1 reads MNHEY; CDR2 reads SVGAGI. Between the trimmed V and J ends, which lost 0 bases and 5 bases, there was a span of 8 bases. The CDR3 runs to 15 residues.